The 23 T cell receptor beta chains reported below all come from one sample, sequenced in a study of blood T cell repertoires in COVID-19. Repertoires were generated with immunoSEQ multiplex PCR, while TCRdb's copy carries only in-frame clones and drops some. The sample lists approximately 110,000 clones; around 86% were seen once. The sample taken for sequencing was peripheral blood. All receptors come from a man between 65 and 85 years old with acute or convalescent COVID-19.

The chain joins TRBV12-3 or TRBV12-4 to TRBJ1-5, with D hard to call. This CDR3 is built from 13 residues. Trimming left V 1 base short and J 3 bases short, with 4 bases between. The chain's CDR3 is CASSLGANQPQHF. The CDR3 nucleotides read TGTGCCAGCAGTTTAGGGGCCAATCAGCCCCAGCATTTT.

V and J are TRBV5-1 and TRBJ2-5; D uncertain. Trimming removed 4 bases from V and 1 base from J, with 11 bases in between. Germline V gene data show CDR1 as SGHRS and CDR2 as YFSETQ. The CDR3 loop spans 14 amino acids. CDR3 in amino acids: CASSTVSPQETQYF. CDR3 nucleotide sequence: TGCGCCAGCAGCACAGTGTCCCCCCAAGAGACCCAGTACTTC.

V is TRBV5-1 and J is TRBJ2-5, with D possibly being TRBD2 (5 bases). The germline CDR1 and CDR2 sequences are SGHRS and YFSETQ. This CDR3 is 13 amino acids long. V lost 5 bases to trimming and J lost 0 bases, with 8 bases between them. In nucleotides, the CDR3 is TGCGCCAGCAGTCGCGGGTACCAAGAGACCCAGTACTTC. It specifies CASSRGYQETQYF. The full variable domain, completed using reference TRBV5-1 and TRBJ2-5, is KAGVTQTPRYLIKTRGQQVTLSCSPISGHRSVSWYQQTPGQGLQFLFEYFSETQRNKGNFPGRFSGRQFSNSRSEMNVSTLELGDSALYLCASSRGYQETQYFGPGTRLLVL.

This chain links TRBV9 with TRBJ2-1; 13 bases line up with TRBD2. This CDR3 region has 20 residues. Germline-derived CDR1 and CDR2 are SGDLS and YYNGEE. After removal of 0 bases from V and 6 bases from J, the junction contained 15 bases not matched to a gene. CDR3 residues: CASSVEGLVGGLAGSNEQFF. The CDR3 nucleotides are TGTGCCAGCAGCGTAGAGGGATTGGTCGGGGGACTAGCGGGATCCAATGAGCAGTTCTTC.

The chain's CDR3 is CASNQGTGRNQPQHF. The CDR3 DNA follows: TGTGCCAGTAACCAAGGGACAGGGAGGAATCAGCCCCAGCATTTT. This chain links TRBV19 with TRBJ1-5; 9 bases line up with TRBD1. Per germline, CDR1 LNHDA and CDR2 SQIVND (reference sequence). The junction had 8 bases not matched to a gene; V was cut back by 7 bases and J by 4 bases. The CDR3 totals 15 residues.

This chain connects TRBV13 to TRBJ2-3; 16 bases match TRBD2. Germline CDR1 and CDR2: PRHDT and FYEKMQ (reference sequence). The CDR3 contains 18 residues. The ends lost 4 bases at V and 3 bases at J; junction bases unmatched: 7. The CDR3 protein is CASSSLGTSGGATDTQYF. CDR3 coding DNA: TGTGCCAGCAGCTCTCTGGGGACTAGCGGGGGGGCAACAGATACGCAGTATTTT.

There are a few counts of this clone. Within the sample, other DNA sequences also encode this same CDR3. The chain recombines TRBV7-2 with TRBJ2-7; TRBD2 matches at 11 bases. This CDR3 region has 16 residues. Germline V gives CDR1 SGHTA, CDR2 FQGNSA. V was clipped by 2 bases and J by 2 bases; unmatched bases: 5. The CDR3 protein is CASSLRTSGLTYEQYF. The CDR3 DNA is TGTGCCAGCAGCTTAAGGACTAGCGGGTTAACCTACGAGCAGTACTTC.

The chain has TRBV5-4 and TRBJ1-2; D unclear. The ends were cut back, 2 bases at V and 2 bases at J, with 7 bases in the middle. The V gene's germline CDR1 is SGHNT and CDR2 YYREEE (reference sequence). There are 13 residues in the CDR3. CDR3 loop: CASSFERNYGYTF. The CDR3 region has the DNA TGTGCCAGCAGCTTTGAACGGAACTATGGCTACACCTTC.

The chain employs TRBV15 and TRBJ2-7; a possible D gene is TRBD1 (6 bases). V was clipped by 5 bases and J by 5 bases, with 13 bases between them. The CDR3 length is 13 residues. Germline values: CDR1 LNHNV, CDR2 YYDKDF (reference sequence). The CDR3 sequence: CATSRDTRNEQYF. Written as DNA, the CDR3 is TGTGCCACCAGCCGGGACACCAGAAACGAGCAGTACTTC.

The chain carries TRBV13 and TRBJ1-4, with TRBD1 matching over 11 bases. CDR3 length equals 16 residues. Germline CDR1 and CDR2: PRHDT and FYEKMQ (reference sequence). V lost 3 bases and J lost 2; bases outside the gene matches: 2. In nucleotides, the CDR3 is TGTGCCAGCAGCTTCGGGACAGGGGGTACTAATGAAAAACTGTTTTTT. Amino acids: CASSFGTGGTNEKLFF.

This clone has a single count. The chain is built from TRBV12-1 and TRBJ2-1; the listed D gene, TRBD1, was not tested against the DNA. TRBV12-1 is recorded as a pseudogene. The CDR3 spans 17 residues. CDR3 region: CASSSGGGWVVVNEQFF. In nucleotides, the CDR3 is TGTGCCAGCAGCTCAGGGGGCGGATGGGTTGTGGTCAATGAGCAGTTCTTC.

As DNA, the CDR3 is TGTGCCAGCAGCTTAGGGATAGGGGTAAACACTGAAGCTTTCTTT. The encoded protein is CASSLGIGVNTEAFF. The genes are TRBV7-9 and TRBJ1-1; a weak D match, TRBD1 (5 bases). CDR3 length equals 15 residues. Germline CDR1 is SEHNR and CDR2 is FQNEAQ (reference sequence). V shed 1 base and J shed 2 bases, with 11 bases lying between them.

This clone was counted between two and nine times. The chain has TRBV10-3 and TRBJ1-1; D is undetermined. This CDR3 is built from 13 residues. Germline-derived CDR1 and CDR2 are ENHRY and SYGVKD. The V end was cut by 4 bases, the J end by 1 base, with 7 bases between. CDR3 in DNA: TGTGCCATCAGTGGACACCAGAACACTGAAGCTTTCTTT. It encodes CAISGHQNTEAFF.

The chain couples TRBV4-2 to TRBJ2-7; the D gene is possibly TRBD1 (6 bases). CDR3 size: 14 residues. The germline gives CDR1 LGHNA, CDR2 YNFKEQ. Trimming shortened V by 0 bases and J by 3 bases, and 9 bases separated the two germline ends. The CDR3 here is CASSQDPDSYEQYF. DNA of the CDR3: TGTGCCAGCAGCCAAGATCCGGACAGCTACGAGCAGTACTTC.

The chain joins TRBV29-1 to TRBJ1-1; TRBD1 might be the D (6 bases). V lost 6 bases and J 1 base, leaving 12 bases between the germline ends. The CDR3 extends over 13 amino acids. Per germline, CDR1 SQVTM and CDR2 ANQGSEA. DNA for the CDR3: TGCAGCGTCACGAAGGACAGGAACACTGAAGCTTTCTTT. Its protein is CSVTKDRNTEAFF.

This chain links TRBV11-2 with TRBJ1-4; 7 bases line up with TRBD1. Germline lookup yields CDR1 SGHAT and CDR2 FQNNGV. V dropped 3 bases and J dropped 8; count of bases not matched to a gene: 12. The CDR3 spans 16 residues. CDR3 DNA: TGTGCCAGCAGCTTGCCCTTTACAGGGGACGGGGAAAAACTGTTTTTT. It is translated as CASSLPFTGDGEKLFF.

The gene calls are TRBV28 and TRBJ2-3; 7 nucleotides match TRBD1. The germline CDR1 and CDR2 sequences are MDHEN and SYDVKM. The CDR3 loop spans 18 amino acids. The J segment lost 4 bases and the V segment lost 4 bases, leaving 17 bases of the junction unmatched. The chain's CDR3 is CASSSKIPGQFEADTQYF. The CDR3 DNA follows: TGTGCCAGCAGTTCAAAAATCCCGGGACAGTTTGAGGCAGATACGCAGTATTTT.

The V call is TRBV18, the J call TRBJ1-6; D remains ambiguous. CDR1 is KGHSH and CDR2 is LQKENI in the germline V gene. The CDR3 covers 15 residues. The V gene lost 1 base and the J gene lost 7 bases, with 11 bases spanning the gap. CDR3 sequence reads: CASSPLSGSNSPLHF. CDR3 nucleotide sequence: TGTGCCAGCTCACCACTCAGCGGTTCAAATTCACCCCTCCACTTT.

The gene calls are TRBV4-1 and TRBJ2-2; D perhaps matches TRBD2 (6 bases). Trimming removed 3 bases from V and 0 bases from J, with 11 bases in between. The CDR3 length is 16 residues. CDR1 and CDR2 (germline): MGHRA, YSYEKL. DNA of the CDR3: TGCGCCAGCAGCCAGGCGGGGCTAGCGAACACCGGGGAGCTGTTTTTT. Translated, it gives CASSQAGLANTGELFF.

V and J are TRBV10-1 and TRBJ1-1; 10 bases agree with TRBD1. V lost 6 bases, J lost 3 bases, and 7 bases stayed unmatched. This CDR3 is 15 amino acids long. Germline V gene sequence: CDR1 WNHNN, CDR2 SYGVQD (reference sequence). CDR3 in amino acids: CASSESGQGDTEAFF. The CDR3 coding sequence is TGCGCCAGCAGCGAAAGTGGACAGGGGGACACTGAAGCTTTCTTT.

This chain links TRBV5-1 with TRBJ2-2; TRBD1 aligns across 8 bases. The CDR3 runs to 15 residues. V lost 0 bases to trimming and J lost 5 bases; unmatched junction nucleotides: 3. Germline CDR1 reads SGHRS; CDR2 reads YFSETQ. The CDR3 DNA is TGCGCCAGCAGCTTGGGGGGACAGGATACCGGGGAGCTGTTTTTT. Translated, it gives CASSLGGQDTGELFF.

The gene calls are TRBV6-5 and TRBJ1-3; 8 nucleotides agree with TRBD1. The ends lost 5 bases at V and 4 bases at J; junction bases unmatched: 4. Germline CDR1 and CDR2: MNHEY and SVGAGI. This CDR3 has 14 amino acids. In DNA form, the CDR3 reads TGTGCCAGCAGTCAGGGGGCGCGCGGAAACACCATATATTTT. As protein: CASSQGARGNTIYF.

This clone has only a few counts. The chain links TRBV18 to TRBJ1-1, with D possibly being TRBD1 (6 bases). Trimming took 0 bases from V and 1 from J, leaving 9 bases between them. This CDR3 has 15 residues. Germline CDR1 is KGHSH and CDR2 is LQKENI. CDR3 nucleotide sequence: TGTGCCAGCTCACCACCGGGGGCGACGAACACTGAAGCTTTCTTT. Its translation: CASSPPGATNTEAFF.